The 10 T cell receptor beta chains reported below all come from one sample, sequenced in a study of blood T cell repertoires in COVID-19. Measured with immunoSEQ multiplex PCR; TCRdb has only the in-frame clones, and not every one. The table includes some 260,000 clones, approximately 86% detected once. The sample comprised peripheral blood. Receptors originate from a woman aged 30 to 39 with acute or convalescent COVID-19.

This clone is a singleton in its sample. The rearrangement links TRBV5-1 to TRBJ2-7, with D unresolved. The CDR3 totals 16 residues. Trimming pared 0 bases from V and 0 bases from J, leaving 13 bases between. In germline, CDR1 is SGHRS, CDR2 YFSETQ. The CDR3 reads CASSLGPVSSSYEQYF. In DNA form, the CDR3 reads TGCGCCAGCAGCTTGGGTCCGGTGTCTAGCTCCTACGAGCAGTACTTC.

The rearrangement joins TRBV3-1 (or the pseudogene TRBV3-2) to TRBJ1-2, with D possibly matching TRBD1 (5 bases). Trimming took 5 bases from V and 2 from J, leaving 15 bases between them. This CDR3 has 15 amino acids. Germline loops: CDR1 LGHDT, CDR2 YNNKEL (reference sequence). CDR3 loop: CASSENPGPNYGYTF. Written as DNA, the CDR3 is TGTGCCAGCAGCGAAAACCCAGGGCCGAACTATGGCTACACCTTC.

The genes are TRBV9 and TRBJ2-1; a weak D match, TRBD2 (6 bases). V lost 3 bases, J lost 3 bases, and 16 bases lay in between. Germline CDR1 SGDLS, CDR2 YYNGEE. The length of the CDR3 is 16 residues. The CDR3 protein is CASSAPGVTGYNEQFF. The DNA of the CDR3 is TGTGCCAGCAGCGCCCCGGGGGTCACGGGCTACAATGAGCAGTTCTTC.

V gene TRBV2 combines with J gene TRBJ2-7, with 10 bases identical to TRBD1. The CDR3 covers 13 residues. CDR1 and CDR2 (germline): SNHLY, FYNNEI. The V segment lost 8 bases and the J segment 6 bases; nucleotides outside the gene matches: 7. CDR3 in amino acids: CASGGGQGTEQYF. The CDR3, as DNA: TGTGCCAGCGGGGGGGGACAGGGGACCGAGCAGTACTTC.

The chain recombines TRBV9 with TRBJ1-1, with D perhaps TRBD1 (5 bases). The CDR3 consists of 15 residues. Trimming left V 0 bases short and J 8 bases short, with 17 bases between. Looked up from germline, CDR1 is SGDLS and CDR2 is YYNGEE. DNA for the CDR3: TGTGCCAGCAGCGTAGGAGCGGGTTTGGGGGGAGAAGCTTTCTTT. Encoded protein: CASSVGAGLGGEAFF. The full variable domain, rest sourced from reference TRBV9 and TRBJ1-1, is DSGVTQTPKHLITATGQRVTLRCSPRSGDLSVYWYQQSLDQGLQFLIQYYNGEERAKGNILERFSAQQFPDLHSELNLSSLELGDSALYFCASSVGAGLGGEAFFGQGTRLTVV.

V and J are TRBV25-1 and TRBJ1-1; 11 nucleotides match TRBD1. V shed 6 bases, J shed 3 bases, and the junction held 0 bases outside the gene matches. Germline loops: CDR1 MGHDK, CDR2 SYGVNS. This CDR3 is 13 amino acids long. CDR3 sequence: CASRGQGDTEAFF. As DNA, the CDR3 is TGTGCCAGCAGGGGACAGGGGGACACTGAAGCTTTCTTT.

The chain carries TRBV29-1 and TRBJ2-7, with D perhaps TRBD2 (6 bases). The CDR3 covers 16 residues. The germline gives CDR1 SQVTM, CDR2 ANQGSEA. Trimming shortened V by 4 bases and J by 0 bases, and 19 bases separated the two germline ends. CDR3 sequence: CSVVFGGADSSYEQYF. CDR3 nucleotides: TGCAGCGTTGTTTTCGGGGGAGCCGATAGCTCCTACGAGCAGTACTTC.

The rearrangement links TRBV24-1 to TRBJ2-1; TRBD2 matches 10 bases. Germline values: CDR1 KGHDR, CDR2 SFDVKD. The CDR3 contains 15 residues. The J segment lost 2 bases and the V segment lost 5 bases, leaving 2 bases of the junction unmatched. The CDR3 loop is CATSGGLAPYNEQFF. CDR3 in DNA: TGTGCCACCAGTGGGGGACTAGCGCCCTACAATGAGCAGTTCTTC.

The chain employs TRBV18 and TRBJ2-1, with a weak D call TRBD2 (5 bases). V was trimmed by 3 bases and J by 7 bases, leaving 13 bases between them. This CDR3 is built from 14 residues. Germline V gene sequence: CDR1 KGHSH, CDR2 LQKENI. As DNA, the CDR3 is TGTGCCAGCTCACCCCTTCCATCGGGGAATGAGCAGTTCTTC. Its translation is CASSPLPSGNEQFF.

V usage is TRBV9 and J usage is TRBJ2-3; TRBD2 agrees at 12 bases. Per germline, CDR1 SGDLS and CDR2 YYNGEE. CDR3 length equals 21 residues. The V gene end was trimmed by 2 bases and the J gene end by 0 bases; junction bases not matched to a gene: 16. CDR3 residues: CASSVGVRGLAGHSSTDTQYF. CDR3 DNA sequence: TGTGCCAGCAGCGTGGGGGTCAGGGGACTAGCGGGTCATTCGAGCACAGATACGCAGTATTTT. Looking up the rest from reference TRBV9 and TRBJ2-3 gives the full variable domain: DSGVTQTPKHLITATGQRVTLRCSPRSGDLSVYWYQQSLDQGLQFLIQYYNGEERAKGNILERFSAQQFPDLHSELNLSSLELGDSALYFCASSVGVRGLAGHSSTDTQYFGPGTRLTVL.